One TCR beta chain is described in this entry. This sample is part of a study of blood T cell repertoires in COVID-19. Across the whole study: The samples span acute and convalescent COVID-19 from the United States, Italy and Spain.

Germline CDR1 SEHNR, CDR2 FQNEAQ (reference sequence). V shed 7 bases, J shed 1 base, and the junction held 4 bases outside the gene matches. This CDR3 has 14 residues. Produced via immunoSEQ multiplex PCR; TCRdb's table is partial and in-frame only. The data show just under 60,000 clones, with less than 85% seen just once and more than 7.5% held by the top ten. The rearrangement links TRBV7-9 to TRBJ2-5; 9 nucleotides align to TRBD2. This clonotype was obtained from a human donor in a cohort sampled during active COVID-19. Sequenced input: peripheral blood. The CDR3: CASKPSGAQETQYF. The CDR3, as DNA: TGTGCCAGCAAGCCTAGCGGGGCCCAAGAGACCCAGTACTTC.